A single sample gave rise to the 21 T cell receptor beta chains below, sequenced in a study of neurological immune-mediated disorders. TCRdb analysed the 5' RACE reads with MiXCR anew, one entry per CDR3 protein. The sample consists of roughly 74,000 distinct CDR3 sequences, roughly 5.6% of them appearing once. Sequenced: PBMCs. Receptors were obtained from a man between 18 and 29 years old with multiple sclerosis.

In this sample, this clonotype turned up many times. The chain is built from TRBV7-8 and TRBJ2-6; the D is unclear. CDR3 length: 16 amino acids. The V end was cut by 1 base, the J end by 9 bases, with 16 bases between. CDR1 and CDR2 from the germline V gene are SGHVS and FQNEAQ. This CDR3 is CASSLGRFSAGNVLTF. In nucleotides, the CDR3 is TGTGCCAGCAGCTTAGGTCGTTTCTCTGCCGGCAACGTCCTGACTTTC.

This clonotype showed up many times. The DNA for the CDR3 is TGCGCCAGCAGCCTTCGACAGGGCAAGAACACTGAAGCTTTCTTT. The encoded protein is CASSLRQGKNTEAFF. The chain employs TRBV5-1 and TRBJ1-1; 7 bases are shared with TRBD1. The CDR3 loop spans 15 amino acids. Germline loops: CDR1 SGHRS, CDR2 YFSETQ. V shed 4 bases, J shed 1 base, and the junction held 7 bases outside the gene matches.

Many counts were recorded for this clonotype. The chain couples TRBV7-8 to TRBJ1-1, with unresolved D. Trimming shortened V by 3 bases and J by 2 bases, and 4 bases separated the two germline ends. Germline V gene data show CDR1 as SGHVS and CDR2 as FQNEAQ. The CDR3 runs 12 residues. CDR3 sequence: CASSFTNTEAFF. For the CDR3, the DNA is TGTGCCAGCAGCTTTACCAACACTGAAGCTTTCTTT.

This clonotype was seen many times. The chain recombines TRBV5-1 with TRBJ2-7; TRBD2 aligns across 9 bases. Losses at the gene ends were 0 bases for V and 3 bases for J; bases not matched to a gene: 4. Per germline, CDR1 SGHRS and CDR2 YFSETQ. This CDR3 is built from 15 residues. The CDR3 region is CASSLELAGDYEQYF. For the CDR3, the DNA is TGCGCCAGCAGCTTGGAATTAGCGGGAGACTACGAGCAGTACTTC. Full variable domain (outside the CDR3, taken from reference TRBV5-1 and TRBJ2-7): KAGVTQTPRYLIKTRGQQVTLSCSPISGHRSVSWYQQTPGQGLQFLFEYFSETQRNKGNFPGRFSGRQFSNSRSEMNVSTLELGDSALYLCASSLELAGDYEQYFGPGTRLTVT.

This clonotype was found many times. CDR3 DNA: TGCAGTGCTAGAGACGGGGGCGGCAAGTCTGGGGCCAACGTCCTGACTTTC. It yields the protein CSARDGGGKSGANVLTF. The chain links TRBV20-1 to TRBJ2-6, with D possibly called TRBD1 or TRBD2 (6 bases each). Germline V gives CDR1 DFQATT, CDR2 SNEGSKA (reference sequence). This CDR3 spans 17 amino acids. Trimming took off 0 bases at V and 1 base at J, with 13 bases between the two ends.

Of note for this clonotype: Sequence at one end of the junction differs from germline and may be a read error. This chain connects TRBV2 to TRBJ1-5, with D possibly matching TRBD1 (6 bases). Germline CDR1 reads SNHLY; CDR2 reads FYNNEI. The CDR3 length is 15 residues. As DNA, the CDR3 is TGTGCCCGCAGTGAGCTAACAGGGAACACTCAGCCCCAGCATTTT. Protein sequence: CARSELTGNTQPQHF.

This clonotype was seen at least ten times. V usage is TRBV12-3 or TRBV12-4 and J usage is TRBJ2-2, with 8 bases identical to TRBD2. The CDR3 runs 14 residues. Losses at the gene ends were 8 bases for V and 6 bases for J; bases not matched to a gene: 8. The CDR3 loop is CASRGSGMAGELFF. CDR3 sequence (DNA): TGTGCCAGCCGGGGTAGCGGGATGGCCGGGGAGCTGTTTTTT.

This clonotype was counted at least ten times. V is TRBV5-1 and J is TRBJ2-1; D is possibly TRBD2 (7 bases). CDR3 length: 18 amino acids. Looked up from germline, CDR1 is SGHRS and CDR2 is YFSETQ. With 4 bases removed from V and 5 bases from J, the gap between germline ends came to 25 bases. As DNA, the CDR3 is TGCGCCAGCAGCCCCGTTGGGGGGGGGGCCCTTCCTGACAATGAGCAGTTCTTC. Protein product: CASSPVGGGALPDNEQFF. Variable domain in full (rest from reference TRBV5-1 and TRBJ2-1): KAGVTQTPRYLIKTRGQQVTLSCSPISGHRSVSWYQQTPGQGLQFLFEYFSETQRNKGNFPGRFSGRQFSNSRSEMNVSTLELGDSALYLCASSPVGGGALPDNEQFFGPGTRLTVL.

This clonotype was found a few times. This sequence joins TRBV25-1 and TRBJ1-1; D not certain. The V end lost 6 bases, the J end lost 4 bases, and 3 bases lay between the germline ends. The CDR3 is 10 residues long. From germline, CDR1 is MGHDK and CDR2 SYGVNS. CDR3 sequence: CASRATEAFF. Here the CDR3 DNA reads TGTGCCAGCAGGGCCACTGAAGCTTTCTTT.

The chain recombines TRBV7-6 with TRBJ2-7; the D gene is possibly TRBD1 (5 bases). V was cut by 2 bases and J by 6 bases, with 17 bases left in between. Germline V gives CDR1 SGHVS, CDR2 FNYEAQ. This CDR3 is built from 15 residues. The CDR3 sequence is CASSLTPLTGSEQYF. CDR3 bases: TGTGCCAGCAGCTTAACTCCCCTCACAGGCTCCGAGCAGTACTTC.

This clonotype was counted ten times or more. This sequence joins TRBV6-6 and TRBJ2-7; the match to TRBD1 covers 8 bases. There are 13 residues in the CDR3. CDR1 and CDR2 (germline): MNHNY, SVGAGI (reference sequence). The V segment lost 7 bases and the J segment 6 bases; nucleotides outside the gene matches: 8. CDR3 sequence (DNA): TGTGCCAGCACCTCGGACAGGGCGGGCGAGCAGTACTTC. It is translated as CASTSDRAGEQYF.

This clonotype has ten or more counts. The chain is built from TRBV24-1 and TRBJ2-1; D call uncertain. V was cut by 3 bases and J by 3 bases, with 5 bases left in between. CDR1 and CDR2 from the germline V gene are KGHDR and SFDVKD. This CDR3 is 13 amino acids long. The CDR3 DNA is TGTGCCACCAGTGATCGGATCTACAATGAGCAGTTCTTC. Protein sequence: CATSDRIYNEQFF.

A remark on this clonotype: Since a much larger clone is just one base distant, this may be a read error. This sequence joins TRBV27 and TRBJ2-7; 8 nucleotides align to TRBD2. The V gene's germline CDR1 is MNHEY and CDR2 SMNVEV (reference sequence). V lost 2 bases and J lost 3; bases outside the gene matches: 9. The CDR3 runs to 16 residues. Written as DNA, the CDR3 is TGTGCCAGCAGTTTAGTGGGGACTAGATCTGGCTACGAGCAGTACTTC. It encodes CASSLVGTRSGYEQYF.

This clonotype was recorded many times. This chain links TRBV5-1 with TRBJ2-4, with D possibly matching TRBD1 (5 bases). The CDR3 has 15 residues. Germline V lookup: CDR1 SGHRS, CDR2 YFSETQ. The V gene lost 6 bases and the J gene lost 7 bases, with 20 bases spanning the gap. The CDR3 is CASNEGHGAVNIQYF. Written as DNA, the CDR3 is TGCGCCAGCAACGAAGGACATGGGGCGGTTAACATTCAGTACTTC.

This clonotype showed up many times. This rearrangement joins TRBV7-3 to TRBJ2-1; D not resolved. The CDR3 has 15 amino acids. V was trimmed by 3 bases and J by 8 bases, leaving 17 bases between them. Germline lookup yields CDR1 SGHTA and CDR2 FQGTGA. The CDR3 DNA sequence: TGTGCCAGCAGCTTGGAAGGTGGGGTTGTCGATGAGCAGTTCTTC. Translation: CASSLEGGVVDEQFF.

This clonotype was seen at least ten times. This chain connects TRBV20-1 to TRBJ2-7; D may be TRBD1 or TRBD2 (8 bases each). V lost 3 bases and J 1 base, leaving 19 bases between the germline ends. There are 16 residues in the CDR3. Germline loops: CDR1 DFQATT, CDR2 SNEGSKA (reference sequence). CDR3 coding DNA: TGCAGTGCTAGGGACAGGGCGGGAGGTTTGTCCTACGAGCAGTACTTC. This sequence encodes CSARDRAGGLSYEQYF.

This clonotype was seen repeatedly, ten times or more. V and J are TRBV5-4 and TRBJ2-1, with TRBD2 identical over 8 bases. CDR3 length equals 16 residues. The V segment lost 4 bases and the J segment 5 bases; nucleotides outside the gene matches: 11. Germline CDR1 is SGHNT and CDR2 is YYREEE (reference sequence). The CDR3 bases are TGTGCCAGCAGCCCGGGGGGGGCGGGGGGCCACAATGAGCAGTTCTTC. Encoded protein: CASSPGGAGGHNEQFF.

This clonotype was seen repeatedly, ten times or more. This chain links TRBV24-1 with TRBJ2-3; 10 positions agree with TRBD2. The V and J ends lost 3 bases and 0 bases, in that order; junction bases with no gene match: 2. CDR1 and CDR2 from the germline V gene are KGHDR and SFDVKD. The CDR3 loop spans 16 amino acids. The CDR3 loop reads CATSDTSGTSTDTQYF. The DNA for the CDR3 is TGTGCCACCAGTGATACTAGCGGGACTAGCACAGATACGCAGTATTTT.

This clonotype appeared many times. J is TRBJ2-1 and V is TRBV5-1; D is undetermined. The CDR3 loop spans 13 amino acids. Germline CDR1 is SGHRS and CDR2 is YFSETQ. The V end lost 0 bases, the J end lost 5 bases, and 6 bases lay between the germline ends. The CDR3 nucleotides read TGCGCCAGCAGCTTGGTTCCTCACAATGAGCAGTTCTTC. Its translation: CASSLVPHNEQFF.

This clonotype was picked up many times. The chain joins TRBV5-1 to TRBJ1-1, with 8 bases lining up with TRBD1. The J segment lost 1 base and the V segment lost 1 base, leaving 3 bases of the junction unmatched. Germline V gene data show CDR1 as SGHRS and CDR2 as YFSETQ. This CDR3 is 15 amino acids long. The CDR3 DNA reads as TGCGCCAGCAGCTTGCAGGGGGCGAAGAACACTGAAGCTTTCTTT. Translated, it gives CASSLQGAKNTEAFF. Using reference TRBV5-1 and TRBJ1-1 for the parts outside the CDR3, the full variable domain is KAGVTQTPRYLIKTRGQQVTLSCSPISGHRSVSWYQQTPGQGLQFLFEYFSETQRNKGNFPGRFSGRQFSNSRSEMNVSTLELGDSALYLCASSLQGAKNTEAFFGQGTRLTVV.

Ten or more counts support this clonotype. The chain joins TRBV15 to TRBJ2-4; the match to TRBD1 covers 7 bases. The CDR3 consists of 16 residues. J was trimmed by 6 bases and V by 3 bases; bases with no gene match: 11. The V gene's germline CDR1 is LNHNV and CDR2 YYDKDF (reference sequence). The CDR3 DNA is TGTGCCACCAGCAGCACAGGGGAATGGCGATCAAACATTCAGTACTTC. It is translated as CATSSTGEWRSNIQYF.